This T cell receptor beta chain was profiled in a study of T cells in localized non-small cell lung cancer. TCRdb's table, derived via immunoSEQ multiplex PCR, lists solely in-frame clones and lacks some. The sample has 60,000 to 85,000 clones, roughly nine tenths seen once. Findings of the study overall: Sequencing involved a lone tumor region, leaving heterogeneity possible. A raised T cell density in blood coincided with lengthier overall survival. Appearing in adjacent lung were a median roughly 60 of the top 100 tumor clones. Maximal T cell clonality occurred in uninvolved adjacent lung, with tumor ranking below it.

This clone is a singleton in its sample. Its antigen is not known. The origin of this receptor is a male donor at least 60 years old with stage III squamous cell lung carcinoma. This specimen consisted of peripheral blood, obtained before any cancer treatment.

CDR3 protein: CASSLLDNPNEKLFF. In nucleotides, the CDR3 is TGTGCCAGCAGCCTCTTGGACAACCCTAATGAAAAACTGTTTTTT. The J gene is TRBJ1-4, the V gene TRBV9; D is perhaps TRBD1 (5 bases). The CDR3 runs 15 residues. Trimming shortened V by 4 bases and J by 3 bases, and 13 bases separated the two germline ends. CDR1 is SGDLS and CDR2 is YYNGEE in the germline V gene.